The next 19 T cell receptor beta chains were all read from a single sample in a study of T cell repertoires in cytomegalovirus infection. TCRdb redid the calling of the reads with MiXCR, one entry per CDR3 protein. In the table there are around 170,000 distinct CDR3 sequences, around 14% of which are singletons. The material sequenced was PBMCs. The receptors shown here come from a human donor in good health (CMV status not recorded). Some clones in this sample may be carry-over from other donors' samples.

This clonotype was observed a handful of times. This rearrangement joins TRBV28 to TRBJ1-3; weak D call: TRBD1 (6 bases). Germline CDR1 reads MDHEN; CDR2 reads SYDVKM. CDR3 length: 16 residues. V was cut by 6 bases and J by 2 bases, with 17 bases left in between. This chain's CDR3 is CASSLTGVRPGNTIYF. CDR3 nucleotides: TGTGCCAGCAGCCTGACAGGAGTACGGCCTGGAAACACCATATATTTT.

The rearrangement joins TRBV20-1 to TRBJ2-2; 9 positions match TRBD1. V dropped 5 bases and J dropped 5; count of bases not matched to a gene: 3. The germline V gene has CDR1 DFQATT and CDR2 SNEGSKA (reference sequence). The CDR3 has 13 residues. Here the CDR3 DNA reads TGCAGTGCTCGACAGGGGGTAACCGGGGAGCTGTTTTTT. Amino acid sequence: CSARQGVTGELFF.

The CDR3, as DNA: TGTGCCACCAGTGATCCAGGCTGGGGGCAGTTCTTC. The encoded protein is CATSDPGWGQFF. This chain connects TRBV24-1 to TRBJ2-1; no firm D call. CDR3 length equals 12 residues. Germline V gene lookup returns CDR1 KGHDR and CDR2 SFDVKD. Trimming shortened V by 3 bases and J by 12 bases, and 11 bases separated the two germline ends.

The rearrangement uses TRBV28 and TRBJ2-2, with TRBD1 matching over 7 bases. The CDR3 is 15 residues long. The V gene end was trimmed by 7 bases and the J gene end by 5 bases; junction bases not matched to a gene: 10. Germline CDR1 is MDHEN and CDR2 is SYDVKM. In DNA, the CDR3 is TGTGCCAGCATACACAGGGACAGATTAACCGGGGAGCTGTTTTTT. It specifies CASIHRDRLTGELFF.

This clonotype was observed many times. The gene calls are TRBV7-2 and TRBJ2-7; 9 nucleotides align to TRBD1. J was trimmed by 3 bases and V by 6 bases; bases with no gene match: 9. This CDR3 is built from 15 residues. The germline V gene has CDR1 SGHTA and CDR2 FQGNSA. The CDR3 bases are TGTGCCAGCAGTGGACAGGGGAGGATAAACTACGAGCAGTACTTC. Its protein is CASSGQGRINYEQYF.

This clonotype was observed a few times. The rearrangement uses TRBV28 and TRBJ2-7; D call uncertain. The CDR3 runs to 15 residues. Germline assignment: CDR1 MDHEN and CDR2 SYDVKM. Trimming cost V 5 bases and J 2 bases, with 16 bases left between them. The CDR3 is CASSLWVGKTYEQYF. CDR3 nucleotide sequence: TGTGCCAGCAGTCTTTGGGTGGGTAAAACCTACGAGCAGTACTTC.

This clonotype showed up just a few times. The chain is built from TRBV20-1 and TRBJ2-5, with 9 bases aligning to TRBD2. Germline assignment: CDR1 DFQATT and CDR2 SNEGSKA (reference sequence). With V trimmed by 0 bases and J by 5 bases, 19 bases remained unmatched. The CDR3 extends over 19 amino acids. CDR3 in DNA: TGCAGTGCTAGAGATGAAGGCGGGGGGGAAGGGGTTGGTCAGGAGACCCAGTACTTC. Protein sequence: CSARDEGGGEGVGQETQYF.

In this sample, this clonotype turned up a few times. The V and J genes are TRBV12-3 or TRBV12-4 and TRBJ2-7; D might be TRBD1 (5 bases). With 5 bases removed from V and 5 bases from J, the gap between germline ends came to 13 bases. The CDR3 is made up of 13 amino acids. The CDR3 loop is CASSPYRSHEQYF. In DNA, the CDR3 is TGTGCCAGCAGTCCGTACAGGAGCCACGAGCAGTACTTC.

This clonotype has only a few counts. The V call is TRBV29-1, the J call TRBJ1-3; 7 nucleotides agree with TRBD1. This CDR3 comprises 14 residues. V trimming: 6 bases; J trimming: 4 bases; junction bases outside the gene matches: 9. Looked up from germline, CDR1 is SQVTM and CDR2 is ANQGSEA. This chain's CDR3 is CSVATGPPGNTIYF. In nucleotides, the CDR3 is TGCAGCGTCGCGACAGGGCCCCCCGGAAACACCATATATTTT. Full variable domain (rest looked up from reference TRBV29-1 and TRBJ1-3): SAVISQKPSRDICQRGTSLTIQCQVDSQVTMMFWYRQQPGQSLTLIATANQGSEATYESGFVIDKFPISRPNLTFSTLTVSNMSPEDSSIYLCSVATGPPGNTIYFGEGSWLTVV.

The chain combines TRBV6-6 with TRBJ1-3, with D possibly being TRBD1 (5 bases). The CDR3 extends over 14 amino acids. The germline CDR1 and CDR2 sequences are MNHNY and SVGAGI (reference sequence). Trimming left V 5 bases short and J 0 bases short, with 8 bases between. CDR3 sequence reads: CASSQQVSGNTIYF. CDR3 in DNA: TGTGCCAGCAGTCAACAGGTCTCTGGAAACACCATATATTTT.

This clonotype was detected a few times. V gene TRBV6-2 or TRBV6-3 combines with J gene TRBJ1-1, with 7 nucleotides matching TRBD1. Germline CDR1 reads MNHEY; CDR2 reads SVGEGT. The CDR3 runs 12 residues. The J segment lost 6 bases and the V segment lost 5 bases, leaving 3 bases of the junction unmatched. The CDR3 coding sequence is TGTGCCAGCAGTCGTGGACAGGCTGAAGCTTTCTTT. Translation: CASSRGQAEAFF.

There are many counts of this clonotype. The chain joins TRBV11-1 to TRBJ1-1; TRBD1 matches 11 bases. Germline CDR1 and CDR2: SGHAT and FQDESV (reference sequence). The CDR3 runs 16 residues. Trimming removed 4 bases from V and 6 bases from J; junction bases left unmatched: 10. The CDR3 nucleotides read TGTGCCAGCAGCTGGACAGGGGGCCTTCGATTGGCTGAAGCTTTCTTT. This codes for CASSWTGGLRLAEAFF.

The CDR3 loop reads CATSEGGRETQYF. As DNA, the CDR3 is TGTGCCACCAGTGAGGGGGGCCGGGAGACCCAGTACTTC. The chain employs TRBV24-1 and TRBJ2-5, with D perhaps TRBD1 or TRBD2 (6 bases each). Germline V gene data show CDR1 as KGHDR and CDR2 as SFDVKD. Trimming stripped 4 bases from V and 5 bases from J, with 10 bases between. CDR3 length equals 13 residues.

This clonotype turned up a few times. This sequence joins TRBV29-1 and TRBJ1-1; D uncertain. The ends were cut back, 6 bases at V and 1 base at J, with 9 bases in the middle. Germline CDR1 and CDR2: SQVTM and ANQGSEA. This CDR3 is built from 12 residues. The CDR3 loop reads CSVGWGNTEAFF. DNA of the CDR3: TGCAGCGTGGGGTGGGGGAACACTGAAGCTTTCTTT.

This clonotype was observed at least ten times. The chain recombines TRBV4-3 with TRBJ1-1; D not resolved. The length of the CDR3 is 15 residues. Trimming cost V 4 bases and J 1 base, with 13 bases left between them. Germline values: CDR1 LGHNA, CDR2 YSLEER. DNA of the CDR3: TGCGCCAGCAGCCCGGGCGGAGGACCGAACACTGAAGCTTTCTTT. The encoded protein is CASSPGGGPNTEAFF.

Many counts were recorded for this clonotype. The chain is built from TRBV6-5 and TRBJ1-2; D is ambiguous. The germline gives CDR1 MNHEY, CDR2 SVGAGI. V was cut by 0 bases and J by 5 bases, with 7 bases left in between. This CDR3 spans 13 amino acids. CDR3 coding DNA: TGTGCCAGCAGTTACTCACATCCTTATGGCTACACCTTC. Protein: CASSYSHPYGYTF.

The rearrangement joins TRBV6-5 to TRBJ1-2; 7 bases fit TRBD1. J was trimmed by 3 bases and V by 5 bases; bases with no gene match: 12. The germline V gene encodes CDR1 MNHEY and CDR2 SVGAGI. The CDR3 length is 16 residues. The CDR3 bases are TGTGCCAGCAGTAAACTGAACCGGGACAGTCACTATGGCTACACCTTC. This codes for CASSKLNRDSHYGYTF.

In its sample, this clonotype was seen many times. This chain joins TRBV28 and TRBJ1-5; 7 nucleotides match TRBD1. J lost 4 bases, V lost 3 bases, and 6 bases had no gene match. The CDR3 has 15 amino acids. Looked up from germline, CDR1 is MDHEN and CDR2 is SYDVKM. This CDR3 reads CASSFTDRSNQPQHF. In DNA, the CDR3 is TGTGCCAGCAGTTTCACGGACAGGTCAAATCAGCCCCAGCATTTT.

The V call is TRBV18, the J call TRBJ1-2, with D tentatively TRBD1 (6 bases). CDR1 and CDR2 from the germline V gene are KGHSH and LQKENI. This CDR3 is 15 amino acids long. The V end was cut by 3 bases, the J end by 5 bases, with 16 bases between. The CDR3 reads CASSPLRQADYGYTF. The CDR3 DNA is TGTGCCAGCTCACCCCTACGACAGGCTGATTATGGCTACACCTTC.